This TCR beta chain is from a study of blood T cell repertoires in COVID-19. CDR1 and CDR2 (germline): KGHSH, LQKENI. V was shortened by 4 bases and J by 5 bases, with 14 bases between the two germline ends. This CDR3 region has 15 residues. In the original processing: Amplifying reference gene primers gave estimates of nucleated cell counts. The method was immunoSEQ multiplex PCR; TCRdb's version includes in-frame clones alone and lacks a portion of them. The V and J calls and clone size come from that table; D and trimming were worked out from the DNA. In the table there are about 270,000 clones, more than 75% of which are singletons.

The sample taken for sequencing was peripheral blood. This clonotype originated in a man aged 40-55 years with active or convalescent COVID-19. The V gene is TRBV18, the J gene TRBJ2-2; perhaps TRBD2 as D (6 bases). The CDR3 nucleotides are TGTGCCAGCTCACTGGCGGCAGGGAGGACCGGGGAGCTGTTTTTT. It translates to CASSLAAGRTGELFF.